The entry below gives a single TCR beta chain sequence along with its context. The TCR beta CDR3 regions underwent amplification using RNA transcripts as the source. HTBI primers were the set used in a first-round RT-PCR of the TCR CDR3. TCRdb independently ran MiXCR on the multiplex PCR reads; one entry per CDR3 protein. This sample has roughly 750,000 distinct CDR3 sequences, with 16% found just once. Germline loops: CDR1 SNHLY, CDR2 FYNNEI. V lost 7 bases to trimming and J lost 4 bases, with 10 bases between them. There are 12 residues in the CDR3. The data derive from a study of T cells in Graves' hyperthyroidism and ophthalmopathy.

The chain combines TRBV2 with TRBJ2-5, with D possibly matching TRBD1 (6 bases). The sequence derives from a man in his late teens or twenties with Graves' hyperthyroidism. Sequenced sample: blood. The CDR3 nucleotides read TGTGCCAGCAACAGGGATTCAGAGACCCAGTACTTC. Translated, it gives CASNRDSETQYF. Together with reference TRBV2 and TRBJ2-5, the CDR3 gives the full variable domain: EPEVTQTPSHQVTQMGQEVILRCVPISNHLYFYWYRQILGQKVEFLVSFYNNEISEKSEIFDDQFSVERPDGSNFTLKIRSTKLEDSAMYFCASNRDSETQYFGPGTRLLVL.